The 2 T cell receptor beta chains below were found in one sample sequenced in a study of CD8+CD57+ T cells in acquired aplastic anemia. Both TCR beta VDJ combination and CDR3 sequence profiling were carried out. Genomic DNA was the template for this profiling. TCRdb re-derived calls from the reads in MiXCR, one entry per CDR3 protein. The sample has approximately 380,000 distinct CDR3 sequences, around 68% seen once. The sample was sorted CD4+, CD8+, or CD8+CD57+ T cells (not recorded which) from PBMCs. The receptors derive from a human donor in good health, serving as a control.

V is TRBV2 and J is TRBJ1-2; TRBD1 might be the D (5 bases). V shed 6 bases and J shed 7 bases, with 12 bases lying between them. This CDR3 is 12 amino acids long. From germline, CDR1 is SNHLY and CDR2 FYNNEI. CDR3 in amino acids: CASSRQGGGYTF. As DNA, the CDR3 is TGTGCCAGCAGCCGGCAGGGTGGTGGCTACACCTTC.

There are many counts of this clonotype. This chain links TRBV20-1 with TRBJ2-1; D is tentatively TRBD1 or TRBD2 (5 bases each). The V gene's germline CDR1 is DFQATT and CDR2 SNEGSKA (reference sequence). The CDR3 is 18 residues long. The germline V and J ends were trimmed by 2 bases and 1 base, with 21 bases remaining between them. The CDR3 protein is CSARLLVSGTPSYNEQFF. Written as DNA, the CDR3 is TGCAGTGCTAGACTACTGGTATCTGGGACCCCGTCCTACAATGAGCAGTTCTTC.